Sequencing of this T cell receptor (beta chain) was carried out in a study of cytomegalovirus exposure and HLA in healthy donors (dated by TCRdb to between 2016 and 2019). Some background on the complete study: The 666 repertoires of the first cohort and the roughly 120 validation repertoires were produced on the same platform, according to a later analysis. The aim of the study was to test whether cataloging public T cell receptors could identify signatures of past pathogen exposure. A separate validation cohort of 90 to 150 different subjects was used in addition to the roughly 670-subject first cohort. To predict cytomegalovirus infection status, the study brought together high-throughput TCR immunosequencing, statistical association of individual TCRs with disease status, and machine learning.

Overall results and qualifications from the work: A later analysis had no HLA typing for the validation cohort, so co-occurrence there was scored across all 110 or so repertoires. The authors suggested that the approach could potentially be generalized to other disease states and immunological phenotypes. The study gave a list of 150 to 200 TCR beta chains associated with cytomegalovirus. Subsequent analysis determined that TCRs grouped into clusters in the first cohort also showed a tendency toward co-occurrence across the 120 validation repertoires, and approximately 93% of cluster scores exceeded 0. Most TCR sequences were seen in very few donors, while some public TCRs were found in many individuals. In both the original and validation cohorts, the classifier was reported to diagnose cytomegalovirus status with high specificity and sensitivity. A few of the identified cytomegalovirus-associated TCR beta chains were confirmed in vitro to be specific for cytomegalovirus antigens.

As regards this clone: The antigen it recognizes is unknown. It has no much larger one-base neighbor in the sample; base qualities were not kept.

Donors formed part of the validation cohort, which comprised 120 subjects and was distinct from the first cohort of 666 subjects. Library preparation was by the immunoSEQ multiplex PCR assay. The original pipeline was this. A statistical classification framework was developed to diagnose cytomegalovirus status using the catalog of TCR beta chain sequences. TCRdb obtained this table from immuneACCESS and retained in-frame rearrangements with V and J assigned. These tables miss some clones; where compared with another copy, unresolved V genes account for less than half of the shortfall, and the remainder is unexplained. Clonal size and the V and J genes are those of that table, whereas D and trimming came from the DNA. This sample is represented by under 250,000 clones; about 81% of them were singletons. Together, the top ten hold 1% to 1.5% of the sample. This TCR derives from a woman aged 30 to 39 in good health and CMV-seronegative. The sequencing input was PBMCs.

The nucleotide sequence reads as follows: TGCGCCAGCAGATACACCCCAGGACTAGGTTACGAGCAGTACTTC. Translated, it gives CASRYTPGLGYEQYF. In this chain, TRBV10-2 is recombined with TRBJ2-7, with TRBD2 identical over 7 junction bases. Trimming takes 6 bases off V and 4 bases off J; junction bases not matched to a gene: 12. The CDR3 has 15 amino acids, counting the end cysteine and phenylalanine. The retained sequence is limited to the CDR3, 45 bases, with the frame set at the first base. Via the germline V gene, CDR1 is WSHSY and CDR2 SAAADI.